The T cell receptor beta chain described here comes from a study of shared clonotypes between healthy human individuals. Only in-frame clones appear in the TCRdb table, and some are missing; sequencing was by immunoSEQ multiplex PCR. In the table there are over 2 million clones, 92% of which are singletons. The CDR3 is 15 residues long. Trimming removed 7 bases from V and 3 bases from J, with 18 bases in between. Germline CDR1 MNHEY, CDR2 SMNVEV (reference sequence). The chain is built from TRBV27 and TRBJ1-1; a possible D gene is TRBD1 (5 bases). The clonotype originates from a man in his late teens or twenties in good health. Some clones in this sample may be carry-over from other donors' samples. The sample consisted of naive CD4+ T cells from PBMCs. This sample's subset: CD45RA+ positively selected. In DNA form, the CDR3 reads TGTGCCAGCACCCGATTGGGGGAGGAGTACACTGAAGCTTTCTTT. Encoded protein: CASTRLGEEYTEAFF.